Following are 27 T cell receptor beta chains from one sample sequenced in a study of CD8 T cells in Susac syndrome. When the RNA was reverse transcribed, random hexamers were used with an input of 0.5 to 1 ug. TCRdb itself ran the immunoSEQ multiplex PCR reads through MiXCR, one entry per CDR3 protein. The sample lists some 110,000 distinct CDR3 sequences; approximately 93% were seen once. What was sequenced was CD8+ T cells from PBMCs. These TCRs come from a human donor with multiple sclerosis.

The CDR3 protein is CASSLSGGQVVGRLNEQFF. DNA for the CDR3: TGTGCCAGCAGCTTATCAGGGGGCCAGGTGGTAGGGCGCCTCAATGAGCAGTTCTTC. The rearrangement uses TRBV7-9 and TRBJ2-1; 8 bases align to TRBD1. The trim removed 2 bases at V and 6 bases at J, leaving 18 bases unmatched. The CDR3 spans 19 residues. In germline, CDR1 is SEHNR, CDR2 FQNEAQ (reference sequence). The complete variable domain, with remaining parts taken from reference TRBV7-9 and TRBJ2-1, reads DTGVSQNPRHKITKRGQNVTFRCDPISEHNRLYWYRQTLGQGPEFLTYFQNEAQLEKSRLLSDRFSAERPKGSFSTLEIQRTEQGDSAMYLCASSLSGGQVVGRLNEQFFGPGTRLTVL.

This chain joins TRBV7-9 and TRBJ1-1, with 7 bases that match TRBD1. V gave up 4 bases and J gave up 11 bases; unmatched junction bases: 7. CDR3 length equals 12 residues. CDR1 and CDR2 from the germline V gene are SEHNR and FQNEAQ (reference sequence). CDR3 in DNA: TGTGCCAGCAGCTCGCTGGACAGGCATGCTTTCTTT. This sequence encodes CASSSLDRHAFF.

The chain joins TRBV7-2 to TRBJ2-7; no reliable D call. V gave up 1 base and J gave up 1 base, with 8 bases separating them. Germline V gene lookup returns CDR1 SGHTA and CDR2 FQGNSA. The CDR3 has 14 amino acids. CDR3 nucleotides: TGTGCCAGCAGCTTAGGAGCTCGATCCTACGAGCAGTACGTC. Protein: CASSLGARSYEQYV.

The V and J genes are TRBV6-1 and TRBJ1-2; tentative D call: TRBD1 (5 bases). Germline-derived CDR1 and CDR2 are MNHNS and SASEGT. The CDR3 spans 15 residues. The V gene lost 6 bases and the J gene lost 4 bases, with 18 bases spanning the gap. The CDR3, as DNA: TGTGCCAGCAGGGTCCGTTTGGGGCCCGGCTATGGCTACACCTTC. Amino acids: CASRVRLGPGYGYTF.

This sequence joins TRBV23-1 and TRBJ2-1, with D uncertain. TRBV23-1 is sorted into the ORF group, with uncertain function. CDR3 length: 16 residues. With 7 bases removed from V and 0 bases from J, the gap between germline ends came to 16 bases. The CDR3 reads CASNGPPVSSYNEQFF. The CDR3 DNA reads TGCGCCAGCAACGGACCCCCCGTGAGCTCCTACAATGAGCAGTTCTTC.

The chain uses TRBV20-1 and TRBJ2-7; 9 bases map to TRBD1. The CDR3 has 14 residues. After removal of 0 bases from V and 4 bases from J, the junction contained 4 bases not matched to a gene. CDR1 is DFQATT and CDR2 is SNEGSKA in the germline V gene (reference sequence). CDR3 coding DNA: TGCAGTGCTAGAGACCAGGGACAGGGTTACGAGCAGTACTTC. Protein product: CSARDQGQGYEQYF.

V gene TRBV5-6 combines with J gene TRBJ2-7, with 8 positions matching TRBD2. V was pared by 0 bases and J by 5 bases, with 4 bases of the junction left unmatched. CDR1 is SGHDT, CDR2 YYEEEE, per germline. The CDR3 runs 14 residues. The CDR3 region has the DNA TGTGCCAGCAGCTTGGGACTAGCGACACACGAGCAGTACGTC. It is translated as CASSLGLATHEQYV.

The chain is built from TRBV4-1 and TRBJ2-1; no definite D call. The V end lost 1 base, the J end lost 8 bases, and 15 bases lay between the germline ends. The CDR3 loop spans 15 amino acids. Germline CDR1 MGHRA, CDR2 YSYEKL. The CDR3 sequence: CASSQGSAPEDEQFF. CDR3 in DNA: TGCGCCAGCAGCCAAGGAAGTGCGCCTGAGGATGAGCAGTTCTTC.

This chain joins TRBV2 and TRBJ1-5; D unresolved. The CDR3 sequence is 12 residues long. Trimming took 5 bases from V and 9 from J, leaving 11 bases between them. Germline V lookup: CDR1 SNHLY, CDR2 FYNNEI. CDR3 nucleotide sequence: TGTGCCAGCAGTCCTCACTCTGGGCCCCAGCATTTT. This gives the protein CASSPHSGPQHF.

The V gene is TRBV7-2, the J gene TRBJ2-7; tentatively, D is TRBD2 (6 bases). Germline V gene data show CDR1 as SGHTA and CDR2 as FQGNSA. V was cut by 2 bases and J by 3 bases, with 8 bases left in between. This CDR3 has 13 amino acids. The CDR3 DNA is TGTGCCAGCAGCTTATGGAGGGACTACGAGCAGTACGTC. Its protein product is CASSLWRDYEQYV.

V is TRBV15 and J is TRBJ1-4; D unclear. V shed 0 bases and J shed 3 bases, with 8 bases lying between them. Germline CDR1 reads LNHNV; CDR2 reads YYDKDF (reference sequence). The CDR3 has 15 residues. CDR3 nucleotides: TGTGCCACCAGCAGAGATTTCCGGGCTAATGAAAAACTGTTTTTT. Translated, it gives CATSRDFRANEKLFF.

The chain recombines TRBV6-4 with TRBJ1-4; D gene ambiguous. V lost 0 bases, J lost 5 bases, and 10 bases lay in between. Germline V gives CDR1 MRHNA, CDR2 SNTAGT. The CDR3 sequence is 15 residues long. CDR3 DNA sequence: TGTGCCAGCAGTGACTCGACGGGGAACAATGAAAAACTGTTTTTT. Translated: CASSDSTGNNEKLFF.

The V and J genes are TRBV6-5 and TRBJ1-2, with D perhaps matching TRBD1 (6 bases). The CDR3 contains 18 residues. Germline-derived CDR1 and CDR2 are MNHEY and SVGAGI. The V gene lost 2 bases and the J gene lost 0 bases, with 19 bases spanning the gap. The CDR3 bases are TGTGCCAGCAGTTACGGGGTAATCGGGGGGCCGTCTAACTATGGCTACACCTTC. It encodes CASSYGVIGGPSNYGYTF.

The chain recombines TRBV27 with TRBJ1-1; D possibly corresponds to TRBD1 (5 bases). Germline loops: CDR1 MNHEY, CDR2 SMNVEV (reference sequence). This CDR3 contains 15 residues. Trimming cost V 0 bases and J 11 bases, with 19 bases left between them. This CDR3 reads CASSLSSPEVRGAFF. As DNA, the CDR3 is TGTGCCAGCAGTTTATCCTCCCCCGAGGTGCGGGGGGCTTTCTTT.

The V call is TRBV11-2, the J call TRBJ1-1; D uncertain. From germline, CDR1 is SGHAT and CDR2 FQNNGV. The CDR3 covers 11 residues. Trimming shortened V by 5 bases and J by 4 bases, and 5 bases separated the two germline ends. The CDR3 DNA reads as TGTGCCAGCAGCCACACCACTGAAGCTTTCTTT. Translated: CASSHTTEAFF.

CDR3 in amino acids: CASSPGQDTYEQYF. Written as DNA, the CDR3 is TGTGCCAGCAGTCCGGGACAGGACACCTACGAGCAGTACTTC. This chain uses TRBV6-5 with TRBJ2-7, with 8 bases lining up with TRBD1. The length of the CDR3 is 14 residues. Germline V lookup: CDR1 MNHEY, CDR2 SVGAGI. The ends lost 5 bases at V and 2 bases at J; junction bases unmatched: 5.

The chain uses TRBV2 and TRBJ1-3, with no clear D. Germline V gene lookup returns CDR1 SNHLY and CDR2 FYNNEI. This CDR3 contains 12 residues. The V and J ends lost 6 bases and 4 bases respectively, with 7 bases between them. The CDR3 loop is CASRGIGNTIYF. In nucleotides, the CDR3 is TGTGCCAGCAGGGGTATCGGAAACACCATATATTTT.

The chain recombines TRBV29-1 with TRBJ1-5; D is unclear. The germline CDR1 and CDR2 sequences are SQVTM and ANQGSEA. V lost 3 bases to trimming and J lost 0 bases, with 6 bases between them. The CDR3 runs 13 residues. The CDR3 protein is CSVEDGSNQPQHF. The CDR3 DNA is TGCAGCGTTGAGGACGGTAGCAATCAGCCCCAGCATTTT.

This chain uses TRBV27 with TRBJ2-7, with D unclear. Trimming took 0 bases from V and 3 from J, leaving 6 bases between them. The CDR3 sequence is 13 residues long. The germline gives CDR1 MNHEY, CDR2 SMNVEV (reference sequence). DNA for the CDR3: TGTGCCAGCAGTTTATCAAGTGTCTACGAGCAGTACTTC. Translation: CASSLSSVYEQYF.

The chain uses TRBV27 and TRBJ2-3; 7 positions agree with TRBD1. This CDR3 is 16 amino acids long. J was trimmed by 3 bases and V by 6 bases; bases with no gene match: 12. Germline V gives CDR1 MNHEY, CDR2 SMNVEV (reference sequence). CDR3 nucleotides: TGTGCCAGCAGGAGGATAGGACAGGCACGGACAGATACGCAGTATTTT. It yields the protein CASRRIGQARTDTQYF.

This chain links TRBV30 with TRBJ2-2, with D hard to call. Germline V gene lookup returns CDR1 GTSNPN and CDR2 SVGIG (reference sequence). Trimming took off 0 bases at V and 7 bases at J, with 6 bases between the two ends. The CDR3 is 12 amino acids. CDR3 sequence reads: CAWSVRVGELFF. The CDR3 DNA sequence: TGTGCCTGGAGTGTACGGGTCGGGGAGCTGTTTTTT.

J is TRBJ2-1 and V is TRBV9; 8 bases are a match to TRBD2. V lost 3 bases, J lost 5 bases, and 4 bases stayed unmatched. CDR3 size: 14 residues. Germline values: CDR1 SGDLS, CDR2 YYNGEE. The CDR3 loop is CASSASGRDNEQFF. CDR3 in DNA: TGTGCCAGCAGCGCGTCCGGGAGGGACAATGAGCAGTTCTTC.

The rearrangement links TRBV6-1 to TRBJ1-5; D remains unclear. V gave up 4 bases and J gave up 11 bases, with 18 bases separating them. This CDR3 region has 14 residues. Germline V CDR1 and CDR2: MNHNS, SASEGT. CDR3 sequence (DNA): TGTGCCAGCAGTGGAGGCAGGAGTCAAGTGACCCAGCATTTT. It specifies CASSGGRSQVTQHF.

This chain joins TRBV15 and TRBJ1-2; 11 bases align to TRBD1. This CDR3 has 16 residues. Germline CDR1 LNHNV, CDR2 YYDKDF (reference sequence). V dropped 2 bases and J dropped 8; count of bases not matched to a gene: 10. CDR3 region: CATSRSDRGRIGGYTF. The CDR3 bases are TGTGCCACCAGCAGATCGGACAGGGGGCGTATTGGAGGCTACACCTTC. The full variable domain, with the rest looked up from reference TRBV15 and TRBJ1-2, is DAMVIQNPRYQVTQFGKPVTLSCSQTLNHNVMYWYQQKSSQAPKLLFHYYDKDFNNEADTPDNFQSRRPNTSFCFLDIRSPGLGDTAMYLCATSRSDRGRIGGYTFGSGTRLTVV.

This chain joins TRBV2 and TRBJ1-4; D remains ambiguous. The CDR3 length is 14 residues. V was pared by 5 bases and J by 10 bases, with 17 bases between. Looked up from germline, CDR1 is SNHLY and CDR2 is FYNNEI. DNA for the CDR3: TGTGCCAGCAGTACCAACGGAGAACGGGGAAAACTGTTTTTT. It yields the protein CASSTNGERGKLFF.

V and J are TRBV4-1 and TRBJ2-1; D is possibly TRBD1 or TRBD2 (5 bases each). Germline V gene data show CDR1 as MGHRA and CDR2 as YSYEKL. The CDR3 totals 19 residues. The ends were cut back, 1 base at V and 0 bases at J, with 19 bases in the middle. CDR3 in amino acids: CASSQAGTPELGSYNEQFF. The CDR3 bases are TGCGCCAGCAGCCAAGCCGGGACGCCAGAACTAGGCTCCTACAATGAGCAGTTCTTC.

The DNA for the CDR3 is TGCGCCAGCAGCCAGCCGTATCAGTTGACTGAAGCTTTCTTT. Amino acid sequence: CASSQPYQLTEAFF. V is TRBV4-1 and J is TRBJ1-1; the D is unclear. Looked up from germline, CDR1 is MGHRA and CDR2 is YSYEKL. CDR3 length: 14 residues. Trimming shortened V by 3 bases and J by 5 bases, and 13 bases separated the two germline ends.